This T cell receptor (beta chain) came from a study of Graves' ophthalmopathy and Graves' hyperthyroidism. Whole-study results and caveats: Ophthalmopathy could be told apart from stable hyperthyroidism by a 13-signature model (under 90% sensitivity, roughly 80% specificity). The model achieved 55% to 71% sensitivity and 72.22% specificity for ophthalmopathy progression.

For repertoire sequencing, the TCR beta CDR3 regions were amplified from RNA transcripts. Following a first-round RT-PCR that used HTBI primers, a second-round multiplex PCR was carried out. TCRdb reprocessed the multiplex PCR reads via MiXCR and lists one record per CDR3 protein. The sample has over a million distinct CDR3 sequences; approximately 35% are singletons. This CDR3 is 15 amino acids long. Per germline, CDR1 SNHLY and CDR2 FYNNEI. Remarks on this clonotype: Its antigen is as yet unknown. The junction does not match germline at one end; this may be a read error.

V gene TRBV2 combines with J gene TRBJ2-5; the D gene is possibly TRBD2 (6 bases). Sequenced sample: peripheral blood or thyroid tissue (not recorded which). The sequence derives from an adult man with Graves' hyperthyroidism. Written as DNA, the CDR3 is TGTGCCAGCAGTGAATATGGGCGGGGTCGAGAGACCCAGCACTTC. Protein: CASSEYGRGRETQHF. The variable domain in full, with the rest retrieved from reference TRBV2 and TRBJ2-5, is EPEVTQTPSHQVTQMGQEVILRCVPISNHLYFYWYRQILGQKVEFLVSFYNNEISEKSEIFDDQFSVERPDGSNFTLKIRSTKLEDSAMYFCASSEYGRGRETQHFGPGTRLLVL.